The rows below give T cell receptor beta chains drawn from one sample of a study of somatic mutations in cytotoxic T cells in rheumatoid arthritis. The data were produced by immunoSEQ multiplex PCR, yet TCRdb's version contains in-frame clones alone and is incomplete. The profile covers thousands of clones, with around 75% appearing a single time and 37% taken by the ten largest. Sample: CD8+ T cells sorted from blood. The receptor set was obtained from a woman aged 55-75 years in good health. The CDR3 runs from the conserved cysteine through the conserved F or W. A D gene is named only where the DNA matches it firmly. Size tells how often a clone was seen (once, few, many) or the class of an expanded clone, and some rows leave it out.

d_gene	abundance	v_gene	j_gene	CDR3aa	CDR3nt
TRBD1	.	TRBV28	TRBJ2-7	CASMKGTGTYYEQYF	TGTGCCAGCATGAAGGGGACAGGGACCTACTACGAGCAGTACTTC
.	once	TRBV25-1	TRBJ1-1	CASSERWNTEAFF	TGTGCCAGCAGTGAGCGCTGGAACACTGAAGCTTTCTTT
.	.	TRBV7-3	TRBJ2-3	CASSLRPREYTDTQYF	TGTGCCAGCAGCTTAAGGCCCAGGGAATACACAGATACGCAGTATTTT
.	.	TRBV7-7	TRBJ2-1	CASSLSGFSYNEQFF	TGTGCTAGCAGCTTATCAGGGTTCTCCTACAATGAGCAGTTCTTC
TRBD2	.	TRBV11-3	TRBJ2-3	CASSLDGREKYTDTQYF	TGTGCCAGCAGCTTAGATGGGAGGGAGAAGTACACAGATACGCAGTATTTT
.	.	TRBV19	TRBJ2-1	CASSIQGFGNEQFF	TGTGCCAGTAGTATACAGGGGTTCGGGAATGAGCAGTTCTTC
TRBD2	.	TRBV9	TRBJ2-7	CAIRGVHYEQYF	TGTGCAATCCGGGGGGTCCACTACGAGCAGTACTTC
TRBD2	.	TRBV27	TRBJ2-1	CASSLHPGLAGGSSYNEQFF	TGTGCCAGCAGTTTACATCCGGGACTAGCGGGTGGAAGCTCCTACAATGAGCAGTTCTTC
TRBD2	.	TRBV5-1	TRBJ2-1	CASSLVGTSRDEQFF	TGCGCCAGCAGCTTGGTCGGGACTAGCCGCGATGAGCAGTTCTTC
.	.	TRBV7-2	TRBJ2-7	CASSTDSYEQYF	TGTGCCAGCAGCACCGACAGCTACGAGCAGTACTTC
.	.	TRBV19	TRBJ2-7	CASSQTVSNYEQYF	TGTGCCAGTAGTCAGACAGTATCAAACTACGAGCAGTACTTC
.	.	TRBV7-9	TRBJ2-7	CASSRRLSEQYF	TGTGCCAGCAGTAGAAGACTCTCCGAGCAGTACTTC
.	.	TRBV19	TRBJ2-1	CASSIQHRRGPGNEQFF	TGTGCCAGTAGTATCCAACATCGAAGGGGCCCGGGCAATGAGCAGTTCTTC
TRBD2	.	TRBV2	TRBJ2-3	CASRGRRAGGPSTDTQYF	TGTGCCAGCAGGGGGAGAAGAGCGGGGGGACCCAGCACAGATACGCAGTATTTT
.	few	TRBV5-6	TRBJ2-7	CASSSGYYSYEQYF	TGTGCCAGCAGCTCTGGATACTACTCCTACGAGCAGTACTTC
.	.	TRBV9	TRBJ2-1	CASSARNEQFF	TGTGCCAGCAGCGCCCGCAATGAGCAGTTCTTC
.	once	TRBV13	TRBJ2-3	CASSLAGVLGTQYF	TGTGCCAGCAGCTTAGCGGGGGTTTTGGGTACGCAGTATTTT
TRBD1	.	TRBV11-2	TRBJ2-5	CASSFGTGLQETQYF	TGTGCCAGCAGCTTTGGGACAGGGCTCCAAGAGACCCAGTACTTC
.	.	TRBV28	TRBJ2-7	CASSQWTFSLEQYF	TGTGCCAGCAGTCAGTGGACATTCAGCTTGGAGCAGTACTTC
TRBD2	.	TRBV6-5	TRBJ2-7	CASSWLAGSYEQYF	TGTGCCAGCAGTTGGCTAGCGGGATCCTACGAGCAGTACTTC
.	.	TRBV5-1	TRBJ2-1	CASSSGLGQFF	TGCGCCAGCAGCAGCGGCCTGGGGCAGTTCTTC
.	.	TRBV5-1	TRBJ1-6	CASSLTDFRSPLHF	TGCGCCAGCAGCCTGACCGACTTCAGATCACCCCTCCACTTT
TRBD1	.	TRBV4-3	TRBJ2-7	CASSLDGQGVSYEQYF	TGCGCCAGCAGCCTCGACGGACAGGGCGTATCTTACGAGCAGTACTTC
.	few	TRBV4-2	TRBJ1-4	CASSQALFSQVATNEKLFF	TGTGCCAGCAGCCAAGCCCTTTTTTCTCAGGTCGCAACTAATGAAAAACTGTTTTTT
.	.	TRBV12-5	TRBJ1-1	CASGLGVTEAFF	TGTGCTAGTGGTTTAGGGGTTACTGAAGCTTTCTTT
.	.	TRBV9	TRBJ2-7	CASSASGSTYEQYF	TGTGCCAGCAGCGCGTCCGGGAGCACTTACGAGCAGTACTTC
TRBD1	.	TRBV6-5	TRBJ1-6	CASSPTGDGSPLHF	TGTGCCAGCAGCCCCACAGGGGATGGTTCACCCCTCCACTTT
.	.	TRBV19	TRBJ1-3	CASNTVQDSGNTIYF	TGTGCCAGTAATACCGTTCAGGATTCTGGAAACACCATATATTTT
.	.	TRBV6-4	TRBJ2-2	CASSGVGHTGELFF	TGTGCCAGCAGCGGGGTAGGGCACACCGGGGAGCTGTTTTTT
TRBD1	.	TRBV6-1	TRBJ1-3	CATAPGQGISETIYF	TGTGCCACCGCACCAGGACAGGGGATTTCTGAGACCATATATTTT
TRBD2	.	TRBV5-1	TRBJ2-5	CASSSAKGRGGHDGETQYF	TGCGCCAGCAGCTCTGCTAAGGGGCGGGGGGGCCACGATGGTGAGACCCAGTACTTC
.	.	TRBV7-6	TRBJ2-7	CASSRDRGGEQYF	TGTGCCAGCAGCCGCGACAGGGGAGGGGAGCAGTACTTC
TRBD1	.	TRBV12-5	TRBJ2-6	CASGQGQGGANVLTF	TGTGCTAGTGGCCAGGGACAGGGGGGGGCCAACGTCCTGACTTTC
TRBD1	.	TRBV9	TRBJ2-7	CASSERDREYEQYF	TGTGCCAGCAGCGAACGGGACAGAGAATACGAGCAGTACTTC